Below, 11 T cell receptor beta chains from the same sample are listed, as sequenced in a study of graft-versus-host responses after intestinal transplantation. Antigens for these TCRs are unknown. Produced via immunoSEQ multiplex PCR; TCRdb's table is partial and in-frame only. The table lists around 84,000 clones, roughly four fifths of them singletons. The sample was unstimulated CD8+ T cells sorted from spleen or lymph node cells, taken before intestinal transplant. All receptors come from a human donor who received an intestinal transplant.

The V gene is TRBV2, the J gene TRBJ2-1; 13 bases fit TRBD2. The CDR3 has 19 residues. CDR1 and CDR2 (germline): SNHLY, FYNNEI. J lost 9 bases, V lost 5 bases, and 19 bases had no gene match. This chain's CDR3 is CASSPRTSGGIPAISEQFF. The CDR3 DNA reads TGTGCCAGCAGTCCGCGGACTAGCGGGGGTATCCCAGCTATCAGTGAGCAGTTCTTC.

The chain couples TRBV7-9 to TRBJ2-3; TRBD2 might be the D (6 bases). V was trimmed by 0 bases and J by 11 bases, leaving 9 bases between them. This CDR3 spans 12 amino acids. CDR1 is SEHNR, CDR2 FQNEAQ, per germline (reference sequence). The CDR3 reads CASSLAGLMQYF. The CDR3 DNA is TGTGCCAGCAGCTTAGCGGGACTGATGCAGTATTTT.

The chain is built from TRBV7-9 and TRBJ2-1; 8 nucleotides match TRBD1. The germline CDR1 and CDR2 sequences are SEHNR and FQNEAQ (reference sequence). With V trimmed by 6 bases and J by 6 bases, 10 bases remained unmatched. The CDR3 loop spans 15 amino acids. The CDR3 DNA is TGTGCCAGCAGAGCGACAGGGGTGAGGGGCAATGAGCAGTTCTTC. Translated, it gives CASRATGVRGNEQFF.

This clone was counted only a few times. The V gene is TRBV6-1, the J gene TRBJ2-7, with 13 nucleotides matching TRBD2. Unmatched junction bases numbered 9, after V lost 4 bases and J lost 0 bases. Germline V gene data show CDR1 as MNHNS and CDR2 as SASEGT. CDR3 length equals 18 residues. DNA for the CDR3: TGTGCCAGCAGTGGGAGGACTAGCGGGAGACCTAGCTCCTACGAGCAGTACTTC. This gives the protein CASSGRTSGRPSSYEQYF.

The CDR3 nucleotides read TGCGCCAGCAGCCAAACAGGGGTTTTCAATCAGCCCCAGCATTTT. Its translation is CASSQTGVFNQPQHF. The V call is TRBV4-1, the J call TRBJ1-5, with TRBD1 matching over 7 bases. CDR1 is MGHRA and CDR2 is YSYEKL in the germline V gene. With V trimmed by 2 bases and J by 3 bases, 4 bases remained unmatched. The CDR3 extends over 15 amino acids.

This chain's CDR3 is CASSLGVAGEVEYNEQFF. The CDR3 DNA sequence: TGTGCCAGCAGCTTAGGGGTAGCGGGAGAGGTAGAATACAATGAGCAGTTCTTC. The chain joins TRBV11-1 to TRBJ2-1, with 9 bases that match TRBD2. V was pared by 1 base and J by 4 bases, with 11 bases of the junction left unmatched. This CDR3 has 18 residues. Germline CDR1 is SGHAT and CDR2 is FQDESV (reference sequence).

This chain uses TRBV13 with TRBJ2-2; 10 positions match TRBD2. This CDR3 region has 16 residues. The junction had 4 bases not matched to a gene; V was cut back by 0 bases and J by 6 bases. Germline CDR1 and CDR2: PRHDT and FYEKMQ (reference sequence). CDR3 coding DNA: TGTGCCAGCAGCTTAGGGCTAGCGGGGGACGCCGGGGAGCTGTTTTTT. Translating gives CASSLGLAGDAGELFF.

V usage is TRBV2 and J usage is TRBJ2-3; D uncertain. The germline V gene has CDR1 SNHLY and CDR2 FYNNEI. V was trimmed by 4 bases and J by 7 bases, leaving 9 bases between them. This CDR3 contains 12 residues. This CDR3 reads CASSGTANTQYF. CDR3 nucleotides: TGTGCCAGCAGTGGGACCGCGAATACGCAGTATTTT.

The CDR3 region is CASSLEAGGYEQYF. In nucleotides, the CDR3 is TGCGCCAGCAGCTTGGAGGCAGGGGGCTACGAGCAGTACTTC. This rearrangement joins TRBV5-1 to TRBJ2-7; 7 bases fit TRBD1. V was clipped by 0 bases and J by 3 bases; unmatched bases: 3. Germline assignment: CDR1 SGHRS and CDR2 YFSETQ. This CDR3 contains 14 residues.

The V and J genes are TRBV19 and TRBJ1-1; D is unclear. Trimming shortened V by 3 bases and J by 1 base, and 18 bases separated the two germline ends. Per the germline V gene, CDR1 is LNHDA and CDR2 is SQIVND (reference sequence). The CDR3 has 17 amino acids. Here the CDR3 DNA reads TGTGCCAGTAGTATGAGGTTTGGGCACGCAAAGAACACTGAAGCTTTCTTT. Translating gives CASSMRFGHAKNTEAFF.

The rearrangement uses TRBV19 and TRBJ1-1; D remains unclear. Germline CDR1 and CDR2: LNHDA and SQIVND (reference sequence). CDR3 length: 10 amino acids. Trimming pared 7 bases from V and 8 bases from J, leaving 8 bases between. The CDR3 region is CASIGPEAFF. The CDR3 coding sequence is TGTGCCAGTATCGGACCAGAAGCTTTCTTT.